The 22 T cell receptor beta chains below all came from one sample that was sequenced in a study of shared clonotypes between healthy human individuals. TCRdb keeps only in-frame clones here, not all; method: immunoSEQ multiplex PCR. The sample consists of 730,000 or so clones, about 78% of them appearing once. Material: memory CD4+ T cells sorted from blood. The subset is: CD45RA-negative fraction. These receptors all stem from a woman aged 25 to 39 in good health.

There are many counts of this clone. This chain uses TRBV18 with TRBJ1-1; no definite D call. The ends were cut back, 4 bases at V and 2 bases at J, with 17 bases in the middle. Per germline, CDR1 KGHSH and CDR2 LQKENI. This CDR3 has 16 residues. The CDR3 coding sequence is TGTGCCAGCTCACGATCCTTGACGGAGGCTAACACTGAAGCTTTCTTT. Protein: CASSRSLTEANTEAFF.

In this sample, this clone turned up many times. The CDR3 bases are TGTATTTCCCGCAGGGGGTTAGCCGGGGAGCTGTTTTTT. This codes for CISRRGLAGELFF. The V and J genes are TRBV6-5 and TRBJ2-2; 7 bases agree with TRBD1. Germline CDR1 reads MNHEY; CDR2 reads SVGAGI. There are 13 residues in the CDR3.

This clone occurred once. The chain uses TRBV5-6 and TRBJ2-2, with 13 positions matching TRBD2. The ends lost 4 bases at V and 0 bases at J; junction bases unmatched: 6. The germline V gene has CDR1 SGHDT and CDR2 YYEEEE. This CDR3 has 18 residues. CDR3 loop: CASSGGLAGFANTGELFF. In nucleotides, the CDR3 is TGTGCCAGCAGCGGGGGACTAGCGGGGTTCGCGAACACCGGGGAGCTGTTTTTT.

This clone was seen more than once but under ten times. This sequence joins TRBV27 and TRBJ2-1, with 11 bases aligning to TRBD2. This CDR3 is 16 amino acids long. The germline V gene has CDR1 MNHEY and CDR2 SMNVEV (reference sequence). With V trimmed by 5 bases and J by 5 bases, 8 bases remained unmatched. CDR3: CASSPTSGISNNEQFF. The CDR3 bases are TGTGCCAGCAGTCCGACTAGCGGGATTTCGAACAATGAGCAGTTCTTC.

CDR3 loop: CASSPGGTSGTDTQYF. The DNA for the CDR3 is TGTGCCAGCAGCCCAGGCGGGACTAGCGGCACAGATACGCAGTATTTT. V and J are TRBV7-9 and TRBJ2-3; 10 bases map to TRBD2. The CDR3 contains 16 residues. The V gene end was trimmed by 5 bases and the J gene end by 1 base; junction bases not matched to a gene: 6. Germline loops: CDR1 SEHNR, CDR2 FQNEAQ (reference sequence).

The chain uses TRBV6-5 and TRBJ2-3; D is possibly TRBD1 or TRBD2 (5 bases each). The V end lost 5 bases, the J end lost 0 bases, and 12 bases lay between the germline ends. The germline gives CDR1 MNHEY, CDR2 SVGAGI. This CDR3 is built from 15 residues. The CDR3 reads CASSPWDGSTDTQYF. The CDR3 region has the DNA TGTGCCAGCAGTCCTTGGGACGGCAGCACAGATACGCAGTATTTT.

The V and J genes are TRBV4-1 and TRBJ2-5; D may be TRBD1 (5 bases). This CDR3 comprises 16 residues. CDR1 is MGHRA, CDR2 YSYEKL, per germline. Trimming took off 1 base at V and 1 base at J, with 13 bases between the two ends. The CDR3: CASSQASQGGQETQYF. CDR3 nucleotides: TGCGCCAGCAGCCAAGCAAGTCAGGGCGGCCAAGAGACCCAGTACTTC.

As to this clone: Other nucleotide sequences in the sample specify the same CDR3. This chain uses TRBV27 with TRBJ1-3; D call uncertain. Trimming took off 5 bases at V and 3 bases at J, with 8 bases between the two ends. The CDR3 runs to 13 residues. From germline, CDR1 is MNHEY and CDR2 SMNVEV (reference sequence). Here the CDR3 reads CASSPTGGNTIYF. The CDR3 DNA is TGTGCCAGCAGTCCCACCGGTGGAAACACCATATATTTT.

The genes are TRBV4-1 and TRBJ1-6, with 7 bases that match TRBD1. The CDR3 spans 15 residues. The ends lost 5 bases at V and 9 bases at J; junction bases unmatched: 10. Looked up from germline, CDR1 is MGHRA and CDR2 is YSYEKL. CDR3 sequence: CASSDRDREASPLHF. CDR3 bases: TGCGCCAGCAGCGACCGGGACAGAGAGGCTTCACCCCTCCACTTT.

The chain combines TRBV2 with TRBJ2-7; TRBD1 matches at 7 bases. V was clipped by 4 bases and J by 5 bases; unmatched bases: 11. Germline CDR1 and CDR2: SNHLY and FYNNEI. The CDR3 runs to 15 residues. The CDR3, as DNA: TGTGCCAGCAGTGGCCGCTCGACAGGGTTCAACGAGCAGTACTTC. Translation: CASSGRSTGFNEQYF.

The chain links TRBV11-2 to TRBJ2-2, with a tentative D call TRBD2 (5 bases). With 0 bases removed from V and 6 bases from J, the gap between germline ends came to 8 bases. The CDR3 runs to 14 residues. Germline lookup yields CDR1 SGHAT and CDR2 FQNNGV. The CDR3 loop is CASSLDGNAGELFF. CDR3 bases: TGTGCCAGCAGCTTAGACGGGAATGCCGGGGAGCTGTTTTTT.

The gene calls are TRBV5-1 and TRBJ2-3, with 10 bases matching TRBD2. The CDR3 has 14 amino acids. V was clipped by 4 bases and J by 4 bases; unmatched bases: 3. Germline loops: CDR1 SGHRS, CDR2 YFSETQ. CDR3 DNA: TGCGCCAGCAGCCTAGCGGGAGTAGCAGATACGCAGTATTTT. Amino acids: CASSLAGVADTQYF.

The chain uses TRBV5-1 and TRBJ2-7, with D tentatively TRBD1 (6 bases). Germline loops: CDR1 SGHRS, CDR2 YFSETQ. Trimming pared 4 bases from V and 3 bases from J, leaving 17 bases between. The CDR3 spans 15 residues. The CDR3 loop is CASSLTGEEFYEQYF. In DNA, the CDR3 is TGCGCCAGCAGCCTGACAGGAGAAGAGTTCTACGAGCAGTACTTC.

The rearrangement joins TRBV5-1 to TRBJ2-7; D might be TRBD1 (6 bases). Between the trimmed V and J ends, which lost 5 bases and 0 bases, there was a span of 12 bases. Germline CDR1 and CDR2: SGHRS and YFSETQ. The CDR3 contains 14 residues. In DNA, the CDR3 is TGCGCCAGCAGTCGGGACACCGGCTCCTACGAGCAGTACTTC. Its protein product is CASSRDTGSYEQYF.

In nucleotides, the CDR3 is TGTGCCAGCAGCTTAGTGGGACAGTCCTTCACCGGGGAGCTGTTTTTT. Translation gives CASSLVGQSFTGELFF. The chain links TRBV11-2 to TRBJ2-2, with 7 bases aligning to TRBD1. The CDR3 sequence is 16 residues long. Trimming removed 1 base from V and 4 bases from J; junction bases left unmatched: 6. Germline V gives CDR1 SGHAT, CDR2 FQNNGV.

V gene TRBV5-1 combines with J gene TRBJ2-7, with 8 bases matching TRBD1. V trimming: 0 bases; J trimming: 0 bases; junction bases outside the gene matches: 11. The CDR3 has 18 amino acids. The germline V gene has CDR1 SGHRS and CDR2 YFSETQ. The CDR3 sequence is CASSLGQGFGLSSYEQYF. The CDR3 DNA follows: TGCGCCAGCAGCTTGGGACAGGGGTTCGGGTTAAGCTCCTACGAGCAGTACTTC.

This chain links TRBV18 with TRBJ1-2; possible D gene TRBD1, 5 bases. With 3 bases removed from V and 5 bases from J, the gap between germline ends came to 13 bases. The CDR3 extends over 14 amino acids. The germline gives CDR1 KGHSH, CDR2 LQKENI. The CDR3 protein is CASSPAGLDYGYTF. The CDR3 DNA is TGTGCCAGCTCACCGGCAGGGTTGGATTATGGCTACACCTTC.

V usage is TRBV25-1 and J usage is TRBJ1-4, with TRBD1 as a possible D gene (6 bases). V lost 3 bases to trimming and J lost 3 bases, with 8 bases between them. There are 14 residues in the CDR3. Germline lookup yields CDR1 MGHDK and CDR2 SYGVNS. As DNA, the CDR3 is TGTGCCAGCAGTGACAGGGGTGCTAATGAAAAACTGTTTTTT. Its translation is CASSDRGANEKLFF. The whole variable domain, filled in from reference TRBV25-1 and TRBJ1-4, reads EADIYQTPRYLVIGTGKKITLECSQTMGHDKMYWYQQDPGMELHLIHYSYGVNSTEKGDLSSESTVSRIRTEHFPLTLESARPSHTSQYLCASSDRGANEKLFFGSGTQLSVL.

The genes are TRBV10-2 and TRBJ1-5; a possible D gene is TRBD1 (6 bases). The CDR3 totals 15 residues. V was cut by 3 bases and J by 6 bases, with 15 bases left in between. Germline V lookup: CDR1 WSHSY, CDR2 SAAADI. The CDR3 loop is CASSERGAGVQPQHF. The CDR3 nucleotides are TGCGCCAGCAGTGAAAGGGGGGCCGGTGTTCAGCCCCAGCATTTT.

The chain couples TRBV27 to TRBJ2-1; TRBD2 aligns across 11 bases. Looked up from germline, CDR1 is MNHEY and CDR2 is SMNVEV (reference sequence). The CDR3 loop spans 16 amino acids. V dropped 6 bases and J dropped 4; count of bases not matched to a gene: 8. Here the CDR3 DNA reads TGTGCCAGCAGATTCCTTAGACTAGCGGGGTACAATGAGCAGTTCTTC. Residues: CASRFLRLAGYNEQFF.

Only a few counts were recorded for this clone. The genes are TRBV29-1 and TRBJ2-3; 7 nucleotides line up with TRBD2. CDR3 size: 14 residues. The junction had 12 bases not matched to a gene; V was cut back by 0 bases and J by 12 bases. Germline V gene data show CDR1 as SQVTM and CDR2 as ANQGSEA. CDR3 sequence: CSVEDRKARDYQYF. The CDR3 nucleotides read TGCAGCGTTGAAGATCGGAAGGCGCGGGACTACCAGTATTTT.

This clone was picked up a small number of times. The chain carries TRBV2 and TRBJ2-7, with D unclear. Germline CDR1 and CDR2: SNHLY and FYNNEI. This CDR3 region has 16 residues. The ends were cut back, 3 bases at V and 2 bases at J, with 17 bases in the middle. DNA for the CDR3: TGTGCCAGCAGTGAGGGGTTCCTTTATAATACCTACGAGCAGTACTTC. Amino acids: CASSEGFLYNTYEQYF. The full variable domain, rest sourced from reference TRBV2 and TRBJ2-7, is EPEVTQTPSHQVTQMGQEVILRCVPISNHLYFYWYRQILGQKVEFLVSFYNNEISEKSEIFDDQFSVERPDGSNFTLKIRSTKLEDSAMYFCASSEGFLYNTYEQYFGPGTRLTVT.